This is a list of T cell receptor beta chains from one sample in a study of regulatory T cells in long-lasting Graves disease. Via MiXCR, TCRdb re-called the multiplex PCR reads, giving one row per CDR3 protein. The sample includes roughly 320,000 distinct CDR3 sequences, around 15% of them seen just once. This sample also belongs to another study, concerning T cells in Graves' hyperthyroidism and ophthalmopathy.

The material was peripheral blood mononuclear cells (PBMCs), obtained at new diagnosis, from a patient treated with antithyroid drugs. These TCRs come from a man aged 40-50 years with Graves disease. CDR3s include the opening cysteine and the closing phenylalanine or tryptophan. Fields, in order: CDR3 protein, CDR3 DNA, clone size, V gene, D gene, J gene. The D gene is left open where the match is weak. Some rows have no size entry. The others give once, few or many, or a class for an expanded clone.

CDR3: CASSGERNTEAFF
DNA: TGTGCCAGTTCAGGGGAACGGAACACTGAAGCTTTCTTT
size: many
V: TRBV6-2/TRBV6-3
D: NA
J: TRBJ1-1

CDR3: CASSVVAGGRNTGELFF
DNA: TGTGCCAGCAGCGTAGTTGCGGGGGGGAGGAACACCGGGGAGCTGTTTTTT
size: many
V: TRBV9
D: TRBD2
J: TRBJ2-2

CDR3: CSAKGQNNEKLFF
DNA: TGCAGTGCTAAGGGACAAAATAATGAAAAACTGTTTTTT
size: NA
V: TRBV20-1
D: NA
J: TRBJ1-4

CDR3: CASSSIPGLAGAQYF
DNA: TGTGCCAGCAGCTCGATACCGGGACTAGCGGGGGCGCAGTACTTC
size: NA
V: TRBV5-5
D: TRBD2
J: TRBJ2-5

CDR3: CASSQVRGEQFF
DNA: TGTGCCAGCAGCCAAGTTCGGGGTGAGCAGTTCTTC
size: many
V: TRBV3-1
D: NA
J: TRBJ2-1

CDR3: CASSLRTGKTYEQYF
DNA: TGTGCCAGCAGTCTAAGGACAGGGAAGACCTACGAGCAGTACTTC
size: many
V: TRBV2
D: TRBD1
J: TRBJ2-7

CDR3: CAWTAWGFSGNTIYF
DNA: TGTGCCTGGACCGCTTGGGGTTTCTCTGGAAACACCATATATTTT
size: NA
V: TRBV30
D: NA
J: TRBJ1-3

CDR3: CASSFKGPYEQYF
DNA: TGTGCCAGCAGCTTCAAGGGGCCATACGAGCAGTACTTC
size: many
V: TRBV5-6
D: NA
J: TRBJ2-7

CDR3: CASSLGRAANYGYTF
DNA: TGTGCCAGCAGCTTAGGCAGGGCAGCTAACTATGGCTACACCTTC
size: few
V: TRBV7-2
D: NA
J: TRBJ1-2

CDR3: CASSFPGEGTDTQYF
DNA: TGTGCCAGCAGCTTTCCGGGGGAAGGCACAGATACGCAGTATTTT
size: many
V: TRBV5-4
D: NA
J: TRBJ2-3

CDR3: CASSHGGGLNTEAFF
DNA: TGTGCCAGCAGCCACGGTGGGGGGTTGAACACTGAAGCTTTCTTT
size: many
V: TRBV3-1
D: NA
J: TRBJ1-1

CDR3: CASSPTGESGYTF
DNA: TGTGCCAGCAGCCCAACGGGGGAAAGCGGCTACACCTTC
size: many
V: TRBV7-3
D: NA
J: TRBJ1-2

CDR3: CASSPAPGTGGLEQYF
DNA: TGCGCCAGCAGCCCAGCCCCCGGGACAGGGGGCCTCGAGCAGTACTTC
size: many
V: TRBV5-1
D: TRBD1
J: TRBJ2-7

CDR3: CASRGPGTGAGGYTF
DNA: TGTGCCAGCAGGGGACCCGGGACAGGGGCAGGTGGCTACACCTTC
size: few
V: TRBV28
D: TRBD1
J: TRBJ1-2

CDR3: CASSLSDSYSPLHF
DNA: TGTGCCAGCAGCCTATCGGACAGTTATTCACCCCTCCACTTT
size: many
V: TRBV3-1
D: NA
J: TRBJ1-6

CDR3: CAWRRDRARRYGYTF
DNA: TGTGCCTGGAGGAGGGACAGGGCCCGGCGCTATGGCTACACCTTC
size: many
V: TRBV30
D: TRBD1
J: TRBJ1-2

CDR3: CASSLDVGGGYTF
DNA: TGCGCCAGCAGCTTGGATGTCGGGGGAGGCTACACCTTC
size: few
V: TRBV5-1
D: NA
J: TRBJ1-2

CDR3: CATSDPTGSGETQYF
DNA: TGTGCCACCAGTGATCCCACAGGGAGTGGTGAGACCCAGTACTTC
size: many
V: TRBV24-1
D: NA
J: TRBJ2-5

CDR3: CASSGLLGDQPQHF
DNA: TGTGCCAGCAGTGGGCTCCTTGGGGATCAGCCCCAGCATTTT
size: many
V: TRBV2
D: NA
J: TRBJ1-5